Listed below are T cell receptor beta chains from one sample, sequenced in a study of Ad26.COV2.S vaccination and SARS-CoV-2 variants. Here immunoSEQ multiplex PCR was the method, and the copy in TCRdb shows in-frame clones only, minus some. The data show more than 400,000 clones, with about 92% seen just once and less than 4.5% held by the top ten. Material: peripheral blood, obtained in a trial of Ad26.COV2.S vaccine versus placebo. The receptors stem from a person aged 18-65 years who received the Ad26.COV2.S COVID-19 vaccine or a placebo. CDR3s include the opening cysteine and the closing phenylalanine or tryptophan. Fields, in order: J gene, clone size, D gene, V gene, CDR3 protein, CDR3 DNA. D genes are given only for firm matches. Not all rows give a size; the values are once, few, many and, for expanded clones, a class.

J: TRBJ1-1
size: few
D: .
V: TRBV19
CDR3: CASSIRGRRAEAFF
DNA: TGTGCCAGTAGTATCAGGGGCAGGAGGGCTGAAGCTTTCTTT

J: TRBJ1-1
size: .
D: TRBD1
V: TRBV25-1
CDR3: CASSPDRANTEAFF
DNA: TGTGCCAGCAGTCCCGACAGGGCGAACACTGAAGCTTTCTTT

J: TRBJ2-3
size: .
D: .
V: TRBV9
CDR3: CASSVDPTDTQYF
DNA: TGTGCCAGCAGCGTAGATCCCACAGATACGCAGTATTTT

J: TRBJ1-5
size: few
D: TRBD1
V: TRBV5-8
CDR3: CASSFRGHNNQPQHF
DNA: TGTGCCAGCAGCTTCAGGGGGCATAACAATCAGCCCCAGCATTTT

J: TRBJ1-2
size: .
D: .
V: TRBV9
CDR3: CASKRQAGYTF
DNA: TGTGCCAGCAAACGACAGGCCGGCTACACCTTC

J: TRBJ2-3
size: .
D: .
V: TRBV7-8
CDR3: CASSLAGGGQRGDTQYF
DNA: TGTGCCAGCAGCTTAGCAGGGGGAGGGCAAAGGGGAGATACGCAGTATTTT

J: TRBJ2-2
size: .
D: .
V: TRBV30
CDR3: CAWSAGVNTGELFF
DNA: TGTGCCTGGTCGGCAGGGGTGAACACCGGGGAGCTGTTTTTT

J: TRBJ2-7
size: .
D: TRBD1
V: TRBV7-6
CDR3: CASSPAGTGGYEQYF
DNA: TGTGCCAGCAGCCCGGCCGGGACAGGGGGCTACGAGCAGTACTTC

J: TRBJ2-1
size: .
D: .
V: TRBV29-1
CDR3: CSVEIRISYNEQFF
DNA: TGCAGCGTTGAAATCAGGATCTCCTACAATGAGCAGTTCTTC

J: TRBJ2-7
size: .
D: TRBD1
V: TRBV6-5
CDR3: CASSRTGGSYEQYF
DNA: TGTGCCAGCAGTAGGACAGGGGGTTCCTACGAGCAGTACTTC